The source of this T cell receptor beta chain is a study of T-cell reconstitution after alpha-beta-depleted transplantation in children (dated by TCRdb to the mid-2010s). About the full investigation: The study quantitatively tracked T-cell immune reconstitution after TCRalphabeta/CD19-depleted allogeneic hematopoietic cell transplantation in children using TCR repertoire profiling. Overall study results and their limits: Apparently early alphabetaT-cell count recovery about two months after transplant reportedly relied on only several hundred rapidly expanded clones derived from non-depleted graft cells. Over the following months the frequencies of hyperexpanded clones went down, and after one year T-cell counts and TCRbeta diversity were mostly credited to newly produced T cells. In some patients, the high TCRbeta diversity seen at day 60 was put down to recipient T cells and intrathymic progenitors that had survived conditioning.

The receptor library was made with PCR. Instrument on record: Illumina HiSeq 2500. Molecular barcoding was employed in the preparation of TCR libraries, with unique molecular identifiers being used to normalize TCRbeta repertoire quantification. Through fastp at Q25 and MiXCR, TCRdb rebuilt clones from the public reads, retaining in-frame beta chains. Identical CDR3 protein sequences are pooled into one entry, listed with their most common genes and DNA. This sample lists 90,000 to 130,000 distinct CDR3 sequences; 10% were detected once. Clones ranked in the top ten supply approximately 36% of the sample. This clonotype showed up many times. Its antigen specificity is not known. Base qualities are not provided; no much larger clone lies one nucleotide away. V and J are truncated by 3 bases and 5 bases respectively, leaving an intervening sequence of 13 bases. From cysteine to phenylalanine, the CDR3 is 14 amino acids long. The kept DNA is CDR3 alone, 42 bases in frame from the first base. The germline V gene provides CDR1 SGHVS and CDR2 FQNEAQ.

Per the publication, the treatment or condition label means: allogeneic hematopoietic cell transplantation with graft depleted of TCRalphabeta T cells and CD19 B cells. The transplant recipients were children given TCRalphabeta/CD19-depleted allogeneic hematopoietic cell grafts. The specimen was PBMCs, collected before TCRalphabeta/CD19-depleted stem cell transplant. The source of this sequence is a boy between 2 and 15 years old with acute lymphoblastic leukemia, due to receive a stem cell transplant. The chain links TRBV7-8 with TRBJ1-1; possibly the D gene is TRBD1, per 5 matching bases. For the CDR3, the sequence is CASSLGGGRTEAFF. The sequenced DNA is TGTGCCAGCAGCTTGGGGGGGGGACGGACTGAAGCTTTCTTT.